A selection of T cell receptor beta chains follows, all from one sample in a study of T cell repertoires in cytomegalovirus infection. For these receptors, no antigen is known. One entry per CDR3 protein results from TCRdb running MiXCR on the reads. This table has more than 250,000 distinct CDR3 sequences, 20% to 25% appearing once. This material consisted of cultured PBMCs, taken from culture after CMV antigen stimulation. The receptor source for this set is a human donor in good health (CMV status not recorded). Some clones in this sample may be carry-over from other donors' samples. The CDR3 runs from the conserved cysteine through the conserved F or W. The D gene is left open where the match is weak.

j_call d_call v_call cdr3_aa
TRBJ1-5 TRBD1 TRBV6-1 CASSRTTGGINQPQHF
TRBJ2-7 TRBD1 TRBV6-5 CASSYIGTGYEQYF
TRBJ2-1 TRBD2 TRBV30 CAWSVLTGGNEQFF
TRBJ1-2 . TRBV7-9 CASSLTDRDLYGYTF
TRBJ2-1 . TRBV5-1 CASTRDTSNEQFF
TRBJ2-1 . TRBV18 CASSPWGDYNEQFF
TRBJ1-1 . TRBV11-2 CASSLRVSNTEAFF
TRBJ2-2 . TRBV7-8 CASSLEGQYTGELFF
TRBJ2-3 TRBD1 TRBV10-3 CAIRTGGLDTQYF
TRBJ2-1 . TRBV5-6 CASSLGHSYNEQFF
TRBJ1-1 TRBD1 TRBV2 CASSEVQGAWTEAFF
TRBJ1-2 TRBD1 TRBV27 CASRPGQNYGYTF
TRBJ1-4 . TRBV4-3 CASSQAPPQQTNEKLFF
TRBJ2-3 TRBD2 TRBV7-6 CASSSPTSGREGTDTQYF
TRBJ1-6 . TRBV12-3/TRBV12-4 CASSFWDSPLHF
TRBJ2-4 TRBD1 TRBV7-9 CASSSSTGGAKNIQYF
TRBJ1-2 . TRBV12-3/TRBV12-4 CASSSGPYGYTF
TRBJ2-5 . TRBV12-3/TRBV12-4 CASSPSGGSETQYF
TRBJ2-1 . TRBV7-8 CASSLPFAGEGGGREQFF
TRBJ1-3 TRBD1 TRBV12-3/TRBV12-4 CASSFGGGLNTIYF